This T cell receptor (beta chain) was documented in a study of shared clonotypes between healthy human individuals. Study overall: The cohort comprised a couple of women and a few men. Their ages spanned 18 to 49 years. Overall study findings and caveats: Sampling used blood alone; tissue repertoires probably differ. Naive CD4 clonotypes overlapped across a handful of donors at roughly 4.5%.

The assay was immunoSEQ multiplex PCR, and TCRdb's table has in-frame clones only and misses some. The repertoire includes around 1,000,000 clones, about 72% of them detected once, and roughly 0.83% sits in the top ten. With respect to this clone: Its specificity is unknown.

Every contributor of samples was a Caucasian grown-up residing in Nashville, Tennessee. The germline V and J ends were trimmed by 5 bases and 5 bases, with 16 bases remaining between them. Germline CDR1 and CDR2: SGHVS and FQNEAQ. The CDR3 runs to 15 residues. This chain joins TRBV7-8 and TRBJ2-1; D tentatively reads TRBD1 or TRBD2 (5 bases each). Sequenced: memory CD4+ T cells from PBMCs. Indicated subset: CD45RA-negative fraction. The receptor's source is a man in his late teens or twenties in good health. Some clones in this sample may be carry-over from other donors' samples. CDR3 sequence: CASSPGTLTNNEQFF. In nucleotides, the CDR3 is TGTGCCAGCAGCCCTGGGACGCTGACTAACAATGAGCAGTTCTTC.